This note documents a single T cell receptor (beta chain) sequence. Its antigen is still unknown. It has no much larger one-base neighbor in the sample; base qualities were not kept. This specimen belongs to a study of blood T cell repertoires in COVID-19 (dated by TCRdb to 2018 to 2020). For context, the study as a whole: Collaborator samples came from the United States, Italy and Spain and covered acute and convalescent phases of COVID-19. The material from the prospective study consisted of cDNA or gDNA derived from T cells, B-cell-depleted T cells, or PBMCs. Deeply sampled blood TCRbeta repertoires from subjects exposed to, actively infected with, or recovered from COVID-19 were included in the dataset. The repertoires were made available in a free public database intended to serve as a resource for research on the immune response to SARS-CoV-2. Samples were obtained from the ongoing ImmuneRACE study (first 160 participants) and from 1,254 subjects provided by 6 global collaborators. The sample metadata nearly always contained a de-identified subject ID, COVID-19 status, age in years and sex. Where HLA class I and class II types were available, the types were taken from metadata supplied by the sample provider, not from assay-based typing. What the work shows at the level of the full study, not this receptor alone: The quantity of clinical and demographic metadata differed by source and by participant and was supplied without curation.

TCRbeta CDR3 regions were amplified from genomic DNA by means of the immunoSEQ Assay, a bias-controlled multiplex PCR. The study's processing was this. The number of nucleated cells in each sample was estimated from the amplification of reference gene primers within the assay. Sequence reads were collapsed and filtered to measure the absolute abundance of every unique TCRbeta CDR3 rearrangement. Productive Simpson clonality was computed per sample as the square root of Simpson's diversity index over productive rearrangements. TCRdb carries this immuneACCESS record with in-frame sequences only. Its versions omit some clonotypes, under half of them owing to an unresolved V gene in the studies checked, with the rest unexplained. That table supplies the V and J calls and clone size; D and trimming were determined from the DNA. A total of around 260,000 clones appear in this sample, 80% to 90% of them only once. In total, the top ten clones hold roughly 0.8% of the sample.

The collaborating institutions used their own protocols to collect whole blood in K2EDTA tubes. For TCRbeta analysis, collaborator samples were shipped as frozen whole blood, as isolated PBMCs, or as DNA extracted from either sample type. The origin of this receptor is a man aged 25-40 years with acute or convalescent COVID-19. Sequenced: peripheral blood.

The CDR3 protein: CAISESFPGDTQYF. The sequenced DNA: TGTGCCATCAGTGAGTCTTTCCCAGGGGATACGCAGTATTTT. The rearranged segments are TRBV10-3 and TRBJ2-3; D gene: possibly TRBD1, on 5 matching bases. V gives up 0 bases and J gives up 6 bases, and the segment between their germline ends measures 10 bases. The germline V gene supplies CDR1 ENHRY and CDR2 SYGVKD. Including cysteine and phenylalanine, the CDR3 has 14 amino acids. Solely the CDR3 DNA is kept, with 42 bases framed from the first base.